Listed below are T cell receptor beta chains from one sample, sequenced in a study of technical replicates of blood from several donors. The method was immunoSEQ multiplex PCR; TCRdb's version includes in-frame clones alone and lacks a portion of them. This sample has about 70,000 clones, with almost 98% found just once. Material for sequencing was T cells isolated from PBMCs. These TCRs come from a human donor in good health. Each CDR3 is given with its conserved first and last residue. Fields, in order: clone size, J gene, V gene, D gene, CDR3 DNA, CDR3 protein. A D gene is named only where the DNA matches it firmly. Size is omitted from some rows. Given values are once, few, many or a class for expanded clones.

clone size: NA; J gene: TRBJ2-1; V gene: TRBV29-1; D gene: NA; CDR3 DNA: TGCAGCGTTGGGCTCCCAGGCGATGAGCAGTTCTTC; CDR3 protein: CSVGLPGDEQFF
clone size: NA; J gene: TRBJ1-2; V gene: TRBV27; D gene: NA; CDR3 DNA: TGTGCCAGCAGTTTTGGGGGGAACTATGGCTACACCTTC; CDR3 protein: CASSFGGNYGYTF
clone size: NA; J gene: TRBJ2-1; V gene: TRBV5-6; D gene: NA; CDR3 DNA: TGTGCCAGCAGCCCCGTCTACTCCTACAATGAGCAGTTCTTC; CDR3 protein: CASSPVYSYNEQFF
clone size: once; J gene: TRBJ1-2; V gene: TRBV2; D gene: NA; CDR3 DNA: TGTGCCAGCAGTGGAACAGGGTGGGGATATGGCTACACCTTC; CDR3 protein: CASSGTGWGYGYTF
clone size: few; J gene: TRBJ1-1; V gene: TRBV6-5; D gene: TRBD1; CDR3 DNA: TGTGCCAGCAGTTCTAACAGGGGGATGAACACTGAAGCTTTCTTT; CDR3 protein: CASSSNRGMNTEAFF
clone size: NA; J gene: TRBJ2-1; V gene: TRBV4-1; D gene: TRBD1; CDR3 DNA: TGCGCCAGCAGCCAGGGCTTGTACAGGGGGATGAATGAGCAGTTCTTC; CDR3 protein: CASSQGLYRGMNEQFF
clone size: NA; J gene: TRBJ1-2; V gene: TRBV15; D gene: NA; CDR3 DNA: TGTGCCACCAGCAGGGGAGGAGGCAGCTATGGCTACACCTTC; CDR3 protein: CATSRGGGSYGYTF
clone size: NA; J gene: TRBJ1-2; V gene: TRBV7-2; D gene: NA; CDR3 DNA: TGTGCCAGCAGCCACTCTTCTAACCTCGGGTATGGCTACACCTTC; CDR3 protein: CASSHSSNLGYGYTF
clone size: NA; J gene: TRBJ1-5; V gene: TRBV7-8; D gene: NA; CDR3 DNA: TGTGCCAGCAGCTTAAGGGGATCTTATAGCAATCAGCCCCAGCATTTT; CDR3 protein: CASSLRGSYSNQPQHF
clone size: NA; J gene: TRBJ2-7; V gene: TRBV4-1; D gene: NA; CDR3 DNA: TGCGCCAGCAGCCAAAGGTTGGACGGGAGCTCCTACGAGCAGTACTTC; CDR3 protein: CASSQRLDGSSYEQYF
clone size: NA; J gene: TRBJ1-2; V gene: TRBV28; D gene: NA; CDR3 DNA: TGTGCCAGCAGTGTCTCGGTCAATGGCTACACCTTC; CDR3 protein: CASSVSVNGYTF
clone size: once; J gene: TRBJ2-3; V gene: TRBV28; D gene: NA; CDR3 DNA: TGTGCCAGCGGAAAAACTACCACAGATACGCAGTATTTT; CDR3 protein: CASGKTTTDTQYF
clone size: NA; J gene: TRBJ1-2; V gene: TRBV11-3; D gene: TRBD1; CDR3 DNA: TGTGCCAGCAGCTTAGCAGGGGGGCTCTCTAACTATGGCTACACCTTC; CDR3 protein: CASSLAGGLSNYGYTF
clone size: once; J gene: TRBJ1-5; V gene: TRBV5-5; D gene: NA; CDR3 DNA: TGTGCCAGCAGCTTGGCCTGGTCCGAGAATCAGCCCCAGCATTTT; CDR3 protein: CASSLAWSENQPQHF
clone size: NA; J gene: TRBJ2-3; V gene: TRBV27; D gene: NA; CDR3 DNA: TGTGCCAGCAGTGAAGGTGACAGTAACACAGATACGCAGTATTTT; CDR3 protein: CASSEGDSNTDTQYF
clone size: NA; J gene: TRBJ2-5; V gene: TRBV5-1; D gene: TRBD2; CDR3 DNA: TGCGCCAGCAGCTTGCTCGGGAGGTCGGACGGGGGGGAGACCCAGTACTTC; CDR3 protein: CASSLLGRSDGGETQYF